These 10 T cell receptor beta chains were sequenced from one sample in a study of STAT5B mutations in CD4+ large granular lymphocyte leukemia. Assay: immunoSEQ multiplex PCR; the TCRdb copy retains only in-frame clones and omits some. This sample carries about 40,000 clones, about four fifths of them seen once, and the ten largest clones take approximately 4%. The material sequenced was CD4+ T cells from blood buffy coats. The origin of the receptors is a human donor in good health.

This clone was counted a few times. One junction end disagrees with the germline gene, perhaps due to a read error. The chain links TRBV2 to TRBJ2-7; D call uncertain. CDR1 and CDR2 (germline): SNHLY, FYNNEI. This CDR3 is built from 12 residues. The chain's CDR3 is CASREGAYEQYF. The CDR3 DNA reads TGTGCCAGCAGGGAAGGAGCCTACGAGCAGTACTTC.

CDR3 protein: CASSSQGTGELFF. Written as DNA, the CDR3 is TGTGCCAGCAGCTCACAGGGTACCGGGGAGCTGTTTTTT. The chain employs TRBV11-2 and TRBJ2-2; possible D gene TRBD1, 6 bases. CDR3 size: 13 residues. V was trimmed by 4 bases and J by 5 bases, leaving 8 bases between them. Per germline, CDR1 SGHAT and CDR2 FQNNGV.

V is TRBV19 and J is TRBJ2-2; 7 bases are a match to TRBD1. CDR1 and CDR2 (germline): LNHDA, SQIVND (reference sequence). Losses at the gene ends were 4 bases for V and 6 bases for J; bases not matched to a gene: 2. CDR3 length equals 13 residues. The CDR3 DNA reads TGTGCCAGTAGTACACAGGGGTCCGGGGAGCTGTTTTTT. Translated: CASSTQGSGELFF.

V usage is TRBV6-5 and J usage is TRBJ2-3; TRBD1 might be the D (6 bases). This CDR3 contains 12 residues. V shed 6 bases and J shed 4 bases, with 8 bases lying between them. In germline, CDR1 is MNHEY, CDR2 SVGAGI. The DNA for the CDR3 is TGTGCCAGCAGCAGGGGCCCAGATACGCAGTATTTT. Residues: CASSRGPDTQYF.

This clone was recorded once. V is TRBV11-3 and J is TRBJ2-1; unclear D gene. Deletions cut 5 bases from V and 3 bases from J, with 14 bases between. In germline, CDR1 is SGHNT, CDR2 YENEEA. The CDR3 is 15 residues long. As DNA, the CDR3 is TGTGCCAGCAGCACCCCCACCCGTTTCTACAATGAGCAGTTCTTC. Translating it yields CASSTPTRFYNEQFF. The full variable domain, completed using reference TRBV11-3 and TRBJ2-1, is EAGVVQSPRYKIIEKKQPVAFWCNPISGHNTLYWYLQNLGQGPELLIRYENEEAVDDSQLPKDRFSAERLKGVDSTLKIQPAELGDSAVYLCASSTPTRFYNEQFFGPGTRLTVL.

This sequence joins TRBV25-1 and TRBJ2-1; TRBD2 agrees at 10 bases. V gave up 1 base and J gave up 4 bases; unmatched junction bases: 4. The CDR3 runs to 16 residues. The germline V gene has CDR1 MGHDK and CDR2 SYGVNS. The CDR3 sequence is CASSELSSGGYNEQFF. Here the CDR3 DNA reads TGTGCCAGCAGTGAATTGAGTAGCGGGGGGTACAATGAGCAGTTCTTC.

Turning to this clone: The conserved phenylalanine or tryptophan is not found at the CDR3 terminus, so this likely reflects a read error. The chain employs TRBV27 and TRBJ1-6; D not certain. The V and J ends lost 3 bases and 5 bases respectively, with 14 bases between them. CDR1 and CDR2 from the germline V gene are MNHEY and SMNVEV (reference sequence). This CDR3 comprises 16 residues. The chain's CDR3 is CASSFSRAQNNSPLHL. CDR3 in DNA: TGTGCCAGCAGTTTCAGCCGAGCACAGAATAATTCACCCCTCCACCTT.

In its sample, this clone was seen once. The genes are TRBV5-1 and TRBJ1-2; 7 bases agree with TRBD1. J was trimmed by 3 bases and V by 7 bases; bases with no gene match: 12. Germline CDR1 is SGHRS and CDR2 is YFSETQ. The CDR3 length is 15 residues. The CDR3 protein is CASCPAPGQHYGYTF. CDR3 coding DNA: TGCGCCAGCTGCCCCGCCCCGGGACAGCACTATGGCTACACCTTC.

This chain connects TRBV18 to TRBJ2-1; D gene uncertain. Germline CDR1 is KGHSH and CDR2 is LQKENI. Trimming removed 6 bases at V and 6 bases at J, with 9 bases between. CDR3 length equals 12 residues. CDR3 DNA: TGTGCCAGCTCGCCAGGTTTCAATGAGCAGTTCTTC. Protein sequence: CASSPGFNEQFF.

The J gene is TRBJ2-4, the V gene TRBV19; no definite D call. V was cut by 3 bases and J by 5 bases, with 14 bases left in between. This CDR3 has 15 residues. The V gene's germline CDR1 is LNHDA and CDR2 SQIVND (reference sequence). This chain's CDR3 is CASSIPIGSQNIQYF. Here the CDR3 DNA reads TGTGCCAGTAGTATCCCCATAGGTAGCCAAAACATTCAGTACTTC.